Listed here is a single T cell receptor beta chain. Primers used in a second PCR of about 7 to 12 cycles were a sample-barcoded 5' primer and a J-beta primer mix. One entry per CDR3 protein results from TCRdb running MiXCR on the 5' RACE reads. In the table there are 850,000 to 1,100,000 distinct CDR3 sequences, around two fifths of which are singletons. These data originate in a study of blood T cells in healthy people across ages. Germline CDR1 and CDR2: SNHLY and FYNNEI. There are 14 residues in the CDR3. The V segment lost 4 bases and the J segment 6 bases; nucleotides outside the gene matches: 8.

The rearrangement links TRBV2 to TRBJ1-1; 7 bases fit TRBD1. The clonotype originates from a man between 18 and 29 years old in good health. The sample comprised blood. CDR3 DNA sequence: TGTGCCAGCAGTGGTACAGGGGTTGCTTCTGAAGCTTTCTTT. Its protein is CASSGTGVASEAFF.